The TCR beta chain described here comes from a study of CD8 T cells in ankylosing spondylitis. There are 15 residues in the CDR3. In germline, CDR1 is MDHEN, CDR2 SYDVKM. The V end was cut by 6 bases, the J end by 3 bases, with 17 bases between. Regarding this clonotype: Its antigen remains unknown.

TCRdb re-called the 5' RACE reads through MiXCR, storing one row per CDR3 protein. This table holds 300,000 to 350,000 distinct CDR3 sequences, around 21% found once. The study, taken as a whole, reports: Earlier literature documents some of the motif variants in reactive arthritis synovial fluid and blood. Disease-associated clones were reportedly significantly overrepresented in matched ankylosing spondylitis synovial fluid.

The sequence came from a female donor with ankylosing spondylitis or in good health (not recorded which). The chain carries TRBV28 and TRBJ2-5; a weak D match, TRBD2 (5 bases). The sequenced sample was blood, either unsorted or a sorted T cell fraction (not recorded which). DNA for the CDR3: TGTGCCAGCAGGGGAGCTTTCCTTGGGGAAGAGACCCAGTACTTC. It is translated as CASRGAFLGEETQYF.